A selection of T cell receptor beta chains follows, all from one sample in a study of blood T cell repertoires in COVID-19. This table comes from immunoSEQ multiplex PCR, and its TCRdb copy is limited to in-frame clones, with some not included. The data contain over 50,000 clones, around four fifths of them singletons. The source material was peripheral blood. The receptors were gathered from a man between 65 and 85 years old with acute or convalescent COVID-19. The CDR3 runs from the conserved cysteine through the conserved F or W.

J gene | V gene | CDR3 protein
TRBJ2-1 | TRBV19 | CASSAQDRGPSSYNEQFF
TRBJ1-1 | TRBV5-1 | CASSLGDRDPTEAFF
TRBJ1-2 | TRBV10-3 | CAISERGLRGYTF
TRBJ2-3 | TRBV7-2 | CASSPNPSGVEPDTQYF
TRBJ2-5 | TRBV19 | CASSASRGLEETQYF
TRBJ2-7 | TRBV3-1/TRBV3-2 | CASTQGAVLNEQYF
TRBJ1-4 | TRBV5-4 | CASSFRQGVMANEKLFF
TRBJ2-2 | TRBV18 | CASSPPTGTGAGELFF
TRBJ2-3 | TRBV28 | CASSLQGGTDTQYF
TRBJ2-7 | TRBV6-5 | CASRLLAGAYEQYF
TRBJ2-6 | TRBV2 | CASNPDISGANVLTF
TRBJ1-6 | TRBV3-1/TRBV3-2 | CASSQDGEGGYNSPLHF
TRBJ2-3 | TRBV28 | CASSLGSTDTQYF